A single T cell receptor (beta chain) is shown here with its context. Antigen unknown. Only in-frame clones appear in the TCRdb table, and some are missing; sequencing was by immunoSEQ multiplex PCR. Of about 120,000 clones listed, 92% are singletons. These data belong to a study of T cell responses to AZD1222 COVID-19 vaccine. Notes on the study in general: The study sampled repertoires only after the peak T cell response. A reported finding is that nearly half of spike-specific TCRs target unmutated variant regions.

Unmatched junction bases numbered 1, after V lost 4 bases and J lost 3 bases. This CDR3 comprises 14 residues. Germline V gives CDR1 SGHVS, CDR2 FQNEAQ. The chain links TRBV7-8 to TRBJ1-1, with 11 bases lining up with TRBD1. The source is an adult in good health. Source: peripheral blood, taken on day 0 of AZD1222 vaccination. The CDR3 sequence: CASSWGQGDTEAFF. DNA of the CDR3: TGTGCCAGCAGCTGGGGACAGGGGGACACTGAAGCTTTCTTT.